The 8 T cell receptor beta chains given below trace back to one sample, sequenced in a study of control samples from healthy donors and cancer patients. Libraries were prepared by immunoSEQ multiplex PCR; TCRdb keeps only in-frame clonotypes and omits some of them. The data show some 70,000 clones, with 83% seen just once and 15% to 18% held by the top ten. The specimen was blood. The origin of the receptors is a man between 60 and 75 years old in good health.

The chain is built from TRBV19 and TRBJ2-3, with D maybe TRBD2 (5 bases). CDR1 LNHDA and CDR2 SQIVND come from the germline V gene (reference sequence). V was shortened by 6 bases and J by 4 bases, with 23 bases between the two germline ends. CDR3 length: 17 residues. CDR3 nucleotides: TGTGCCAGTAGCCGCGCCCTAGCCGACACTCCCGCAGATACGCAGTATTTT. Encoded protein: CASSRALADTPADTQYF.

The V call is TRBV19, the J call TRBJ2-1; D unresolved. Looked up from germline, CDR1 is LNHDA and CDR2 is SQIVND (reference sequence). This CDR3 is 12 amino acids long. Trimming pared 8 bases from V and 6 bases from J, leaving 11 bases between. CDR3 loop: CASEGRSNEQFF. CDR3 in DNA: TGTGCCAGTGAAGGCAGGAGCAATGAGCAGTTCTTC.

The chain uses TRBV30 and TRBJ2-7, with TRBD1 as a possible D gene (6 bases). The V end was cut by 7 bases, the J end by 3 bases, with 10 bases between. This CDR3 comprises 11 residues. CDR1 is GTSNPN, CDR2 SVGIG, per germline (reference sequence). CDR3 region: CAYLDSYEQYF. The CDR3 nucleotides read TGTGCCTACTTGGACAGCTACGAGCAGTACTTC.

The rearrangement joins TRBV7-2 to TRBJ1-6; D may be TRBD1 (5 bases). V lost 4 bases and J lost 7, with 11 bases in between. Germline CDR1 and CDR2: SGHTA and FQGNSA. The CDR3 has 14 amino acids. Written as DNA, the CDR3 is TGTGCCAGCAGCTACGGGACGCCAAATTCACCCCTCCACTTT. Amino acids: CASSYGTPNSPLHF.

The chain has TRBV25-1 and TRBJ2-1, with no clear D. From germline, CDR1 is MGHDK and CDR2 SYGVNS. Trimming left V 8 bases short and J 3 bases short, with 5 bases between. This CDR3 contains 11 residues. CDR3 bases: TGTGCCAGCGGGAACTACAATGAGCAGTTCTTC. Residues: CASGNYNEQFF. The full variable domain, rest sourced from reference TRBV25-1 and TRBJ2-1, is EADIYQTPRYLVIGTGKKITLECSQTMGHDKMYWYQQDPGMELHLIHYSYGVNSTEKGDLSSESTVSRIRTEHFPLTLESARPSHTSQYLCASGNYNEQFFGPGTRLTVL.

The chain is built from TRBV5-3 and TRBJ1-1, with D perhaps matching TRBD1 (5 bases). Being an ORF, TRBV5-3 has a function that is uncertain. V shed 5 bases and J shed 4 bases, with 21 bases lying between them. The length of the CDR3 is 16 residues. CDR3 loop: CARSTVPDSKRTEAFF. The CDR3 coding sequence is TGTGCCAGAAGTACTGTTCCCGACAGCAAACGCACTGAAGCTTTCTTT.

The chain carries TRBV6-2 or TRBV6-3 and TRBJ2-4; D not certain. Germline V gene sequence: CDR1 MNHEY, CDR2 SVGEGT. The CDR3 is made up of 14 amino acids. V lost 2 bases and J lost 8, with 13 bases in between. CDR3 protein: CASSYPLTNYIQYF. DNA for the CDR3: TGTGCCAGCAGTTACCCCTTGACCAATTACATTCAGTACTTC.

In regard to this clone: At the DNA level, this CDR3 is encoded by other sequences in the same sample as well. The chain uses TRBV20-1 and TRBJ1-6; D ambiguous. The CDR3 length is 14 residues. The V and J ends lost 3 bases and 5 bases respectively, with 11 bases between them. Germline V gene lookup returns CDR1 DFQATT and CDR2 SNEGSKA (reference sequence). The CDR3 sequence: CSASPGRNNSPLHF. The CDR3 region has the DNA TGCAGTGCTAGTCCCGGACGGAATAATTCACCCCTCCACTTT.